This T cell receptor beta chain stems from a study of shared clonotypes between healthy human individuals. Across the study: Donor ages ranged 18 to 49 years: a couple of women, a few men.

Positively selected for CCR7, the CD45RO-negative cells used as naive CD8 cells excluded terminally differentiated effector memory CD45RA+ cells. V shed 5 bases and J 2 bases; nucleotides not matched to a gene: 3. This CDR3 has 13 residues. Germline CDR1 is SGHDT and CDR2 is YYEEEE. Method: immunoSEQ multiplex PCR; TCRdb's copy keeps in-frame clones and lacks some. This table has about 820,000 clones, approximately 92% appearing once. The sequence derives from a man under 40 in good health. The chain is built from TRBV5-6 and TRBJ2-5; TRBD2 agrees at 7 bases. Material for sequencing was naive CD8+ T cells sorted from blood. CDR3 sequence: CASRLAEQETQYF. The CDR3 nucleotides read TGTGCCAGCAGGCTAGCGGAACAAGAGACCCAGTACTTC.